The 11 T cell receptor beta chains below all came from one sample that was sequenced in a study of radiation and T cells in renal cell carcinoma. Sequenced by immunoSEQ multiplex PCR; TCRdb stores in-frame clones only, minus some. The table lists 80,000 or so clones, about 88% of them singletons. Time point in this sample: blood 4 weeks post-SBRT, at nephrectomy. Stated treatment: 15 Gy SBRT to primary tumor, nephrectomy 4 weeks later. The material was blood, obtained from a patient whose treatment included radiotherapy and nephrectomy. The receptors originated from a woman in her 70s with renal cell carcinoma.

The CDR3 region has the DNA TGTGCCTGCAAGACAGGGGGCGCTGGAGGCTACACCTTC. It translates to CACKTGGAGGYTF. The rearrangement links TRBV30 to TRBJ1-2; 10 positions agree with TRBD1. Germline V lookup: CDR1 GTSNPN, CDR2 SVGIG (reference sequence). With V trimmed by 6 bases and J by 8 bases, 9 bases remained unmatched. This CDR3 comprises 13 residues.

The rearrangement links TRBV4-2 to TRBJ2-1, with D tentatively TRBD1 (5 bases). V was trimmed by 4 bases and J by 8 bases, leaving 12 bases between them. Germline CDR1 LGHNA, CDR2 YNFKEQ. CDR3 length: 13 amino acids. The DNA for the CDR3 is TGTGCCAGCAGCCTCAGGGTGAGCGATGAGCAGTTCTTC. Translated: CASSLRVSDEQFF.

The rearrangement joins TRBV7-9 to TRBJ1-5; possible D gene TRBD1, 6 bases. Germline V gene sequence: CDR1 SEHNR, CDR2 FQNEAQ (reference sequence). The CDR3 consists of 13 residues. V lost 1 base and J 9 bases, leaving 10 bases between the germline ends. The chain's CDR3 is CASSLDRVGPQHF. For the CDR3, the DNA is TGTGCCAGCAGCTTAGACAGGGTAGGGCCCCAGCATTTT.

The V gene is TRBV7-8, the J gene TRBJ1-6; a weak D match, TRBD1 (5 bases). CDR1 and CDR2 (germline): SGHVS, FQNEAQ. Trimming stripped 5 bases from V and 7 bases from J, with 15 bases between. This CDR3 has 15 amino acids. In nucleotides, the CDR3 is TGTGCCAGCAGCCCAGAGACAGTTTCAAATTCACCCCTCCACTTT. Its translation: CASSPETVSNSPLHF.

The V and J genes are TRBV18 and TRBJ1-6; the match to TRBD1 covers 7 bases. Germline trimming cut 3 bases from V and 10 bases from J; bases unmatched to any gene: 6. Germline V gives CDR1 KGHSH, CDR2 LQKENI. This CDR3 region has 14 residues. The CDR3 coding sequence is TGTGCCAGCTCACCTCAGGGGGAAAGATCACCCCTCCACTTT. It is translated as CASSPQGERSPLHF.

This clone was recorded a few times. The chain is built from TRBV15 and TRBJ1-1; D call uncertain. The germline V and J ends were trimmed by 5 bases and 5 bases, with 15 bases remaining between them. This CDR3 comprises 14 residues. Germline V gives CDR1 LNHNV, CDR2 YYDKDF (reference sequence). The CDR3 reads CATSVGGGRTEAFF. In DNA, the CDR3 is TGTGCCACCAGCGTCGGAGGTGGAAGGACTGAAGCTTTCTTT.

The chain recombines TRBV4-1 with TRBJ2-7, with TRBD2 as a possible D gene (5 bases). The CDR3 covers 14 residues. The V end lost 1 base, the J end lost 0 bases, and 7 bases lay between the germline ends. CDR1 and CDR2 (germline): MGHRA, YSYEKL. This CDR3 is CASSQVAISYEQYF. Here the CDR3 DNA reads TGCGCCAGCAGCCAAGTAGCGATCTCCTACGAGCAGTACTTC.

The V gene is TRBV6-1, the J gene TRBJ2-2, with TRBD2 matching over 13 bases. Germline assignment: CDR1 MNHNS and CDR2 SASEGT. Trimming at V came to 4 bases and at J to 4 bases, leaving 6 bases not matched to a gene. This CDR3 spans 17 amino acids. This CDR3 is CASSATWTSGGTGELFF. CDR3 DNA sequence: TGTGCCAGCAGTGCAACTTGGACTAGCGGGGGCACCGGGGAGCTGTTTTTT.

The CDR3 region is CASSARPGAGELFF. The CDR3 DNA is TGTGCCAGCAGTGCCCGACCAGGCGCCGGGGAGCTGTTTTTT. The chain uses TRBV2 and TRBJ2-2, with D unresolved. CDR1 is SNHLY and CDR2 is FYNNEI in the germline V gene. The CDR3 covers 14 residues. V shed 4 bases and J shed 6 bases, with 12 bases lying between them.

To note about this clone: The junction and the germline gene differ at one end; a read error may be behind it. The J gene is TRBJ2-7, the V gene TRBV7-7; 7 nucleotides align to TRBD1. The CDR3 is 14 residues long. Germline lookup yields CDR1 SSHAT and CDR2 FNYEAQ (reference sequence). The CDR3 loop reads CASSPYRGPYEQYF. The CDR3 DNA sequence: TGTGCTAGCAGCCCTTACAGGGGCCCCTACGAGCAGTACTTC. Full variable domain (outside the CDR3, taken from reference TRBV7-7 and TRBJ2-7): GAGVSQSPRYKVTKRGQDVTLRCDPISSHATLYWYQQALGQGPEFLTYFNYEAQPDKSGLPSDRFSAERPEGSISTLTIQRTEQRDSAMYRCASSPYRGPYEQYFGPGTRLTVT.

V usage is TRBV2 and J usage is TRBJ2-3; 8 bases align to TRBD2. This CDR3 is 15 amino acids long. V shed 4 bases, J shed 3 bases, and the junction held 6 bases outside the gene matches. Germline-derived CDR1 and CDR2 are SNHLY and FYNNEI. CDR3 sequence: CASSVAGGRTDTQYF. DNA of the CDR3: TGTGCCAGCAGTGTCGCGGGGGGCCGGACAGATACGCAGTATTTT.